The next 16 T cell receptor beta chains were all read from a single sample in a study of blood T cell repertoires in COVID-19. This table comes from immunoSEQ multiplex PCR, and its TCRdb copy is limited to in-frame clones, with some not included. The table includes approximately 150,000 clones, around nine tenths detected once. Sequenced material: peripheral blood. The origin of the receptors is a man aged 45-60 years who had recovered from COVID-19.

This clone has a handful of counts. The chain employs TRBV5-1 and TRBJ2-1; TRBD2 agrees at 9 bases. This CDR3 region has 17 residues. V gave up 7 bases and J gave up 5 bases; unmatched junction bases: 16. Germline assignment: CDR1 SGHRS and CDR2 YFSETQ. CDR3 loop: CASDIYSGSRSDNEQFF. The CDR3 nucleotides read TGCGCCAGCGACATATATAGCGGGAGTCGAAGCGACAATGAGCAGTTCTTC.

The chain couples TRBV19 to TRBJ2-7, with TRBD1 matching 7 bases. CDR1 and CDR2 (germline): LNHDA, SQIVND (reference sequence). This CDR3 is built from 14 residues. V was clipped by 3 bases and J by 5 bases; unmatched bases: 7. DNA for the CDR3: TGTGCCAGTAGTATCAGACAGGGAGTAGACGAGCAGTACTTC. This encodes CASSIRQGVDEQYF.

The chain has TRBV2 and TRBJ2-6; weak D call: TRBD2 (7 bases). CDR3 length equals 13 residues. Trimming removed 6 bases at V and 18 bases at J, with 21 bases between. CDR1 is SNHLY, CDR2 FYNNEI, per germline. This chain's CDR3 is CASRGGVIAVTTF. The CDR3 region has the DNA TGTGCCAGCAGAGGGGGGGTCATTGCAGTCACGACTTTC. Full variable domain (missing parts from reference TRBV2 and TRBJ2-6): EPEVTQTPSHQVTQMGQEVILRCVPISNHLYFYWYRQILGQKVEFLVSFYNNEISEKSEIFDDQFSVERPDGSNFTLKIRSTKLEDSAMYFCASRGGVIAVTTFGAGSRLTVL.

V and J are TRBV10-3 and TRBJ1-1, with D tentatively TRBD1 (6 bases). CDR3 length: 16 amino acids. Trimming took 3 bases from V and 5 from J, leaving 19 bases between them. Germline CDR1 and CDR2: ENHRY and SYGVKD. CDR3 amino acids: CAISDPGGLRRTEAFF. The CDR3 coding sequence is TGTGCCATCAGTGACCCGGGGGGGCTCAGGCGGACTGAAGCTTTCTTT.

This chain joins TRBV27 and TRBJ1-2, with D possibly TRBD1 on 6 matching bases. The ends were cut back, 0 bases at V and 7 bases at J, with 9 bases in the middle. The CDR3 sequence is 13 residues long. Germline V CDR1 and CDR2: MNHEY, SMNVEV (reference sequence). The CDR3 region is CASSLSGGPGYTF. The DNA of the CDR3 is TGTGCCAGCAGTTTATCGGGGGGGCCTGGCTACACCTTC.

The V gene is TRBV28, the J gene TRBJ2-2, with 12 bases aligning to TRBD1. The germline V gene has CDR1 MDHEN and CDR2 SYDVKM. V lost 6 bases, J lost 3 bases, and 8 bases stayed unmatched. CDR3 length: 17 residues. CDR3 residues: CASSPPGQGADTGELFF. The CDR3, as DNA: TGTGCCAGCAGCCCCCCGGGACAGGGGGCAGACACCGGGGAGCTGTTTTTT.

The rearrangement uses TRBV24-1 and TRBJ2-5, with D possibly matching TRBD2 (5 bases). The CDR3 is 13 residues long. Germline CDR1 and CDR2: KGHDR and SFDVKD. Trimming took 5 bases from V and 5 from J, leaving 11 bases between them. CDR3 in amino acids: CATSGGEEETQYF. For the CDR3, the DNA is TGTGCCACCAGTGGGGGAGAAGAGGAGACCCAGTACTTC.

The V call is TRBV18, the J call TRBJ2-3; 8 bases map to TRBD2. This CDR3 spans 15 amino acids. Germline V gene data show CDR1 as KGHSH and CDR2 as LQKENI. With V trimmed by 2 bases and J by 4 bases, 5 bases remained unmatched. As DNA, the CDR3 is TGTGCCAGCTCACCAGGCGGGAGGTGGGCAGATACGCAGTATTTT. As protein: CASSPGGRWADTQYF.

The genes are TRBV6-6 and TRBJ1-2, with D possibly TRBD1 on 6 matching bases. V was trimmed by 6 bases and J by 3 bases, leaving 14 bases between them. The CDR3 runs 14 residues. The germline V gene encodes CDR1 MNHNY and CDR2 SVGAGI (reference sequence). CDR3 region: CASSPDSYYYGYTF. The CDR3 bases are TGTGCCAGCAGCCCGGACAGCTATTACTATGGCTACACCTTC.

The gene calls are TRBV6-5 and TRBJ2-7, with D possibly being TRBD2 (6 bases). Per the germline V gene, CDR1 is MNHEY and CDR2 is SVGAGI. Deletions cut 3 bases from V and 0 bases from J, with 12 bases between. This CDR3 has 15 amino acids. The CDR3 DNA reads TGTGCCAGCAGTTATATCGGAGGGGACTCCTACGAGCAGTACTTC. Residues: CASSYIGGDSYEQYF.

The genes are TRBV5-8 and TRBJ1-5; D ambiguous. The CDR3 contains 12 residues. In germline, CDR1 is SGHTS, CDR2 YDEGEE. V was shortened by 2 bases and J by 10 bases, with 10 bases between the two germline ends. The CDR3: CASSFTPVPQHF. DNA of the CDR3: TGTGCCAGCAGCTTTACGCCGGTCCCCCAGCATTTT. The variable domain in full, completed from reference TRBV5-8 and TRBJ1-5, reads EAGVTQSPTHLIKTRGQQATLRCSPISGHTSVYWYQQALGLGLQFLLWYDEGEERNRGNFPPRFSGRQFPNYSSELNVNALELEDSALYLCASSFTPVPQHFGDGTRLSIL.

The chain has TRBV29-1 and TRBJ1-2; the D is unclear. Trimming shortened V by 2 bases and J by 0 bases, and 4 bases separated the two germline ends. Germline V CDR1 and CDR2: SQVTM, ANQGSEA. The CDR3 is made up of 12 amino acids. The CDR3 nucleotides are TGCAGCGTTGAATCCGCTAACTATGGCTACACCTTC. Protein sequence: CSVESANYGYTF.

The chain carries TRBV5-8 and TRBJ2-7; D is uncertain. CDR1 and CDR2 from the germline V gene are SGHTS and YDEGEE. The V and J ends lost 0 bases and 6 bases respectively, with 13 bases between them. The CDR3 contains 14 residues. This chain's CDR3 is CASSLVMVGFEQYF. CDR3 bases: TGTGCCAGCAGCTTGGTCATGGTCGGTTTCGAGCAGTACTTC.

This clone was seen only once. The chain is built from TRBV7-9 and TRBJ1-5; D is ambiguous. The CDR3 spans 14 residues. CDR1 and CDR2 from the germline V gene are SEHNR and FQNEAQ (reference sequence). The V gene lost 3 bases and the J gene lost 3 bases, with 9 bases spanning the gap. The CDR3 sequence: CASSFGGTNQPQHF. The CDR3 DNA follows: TGTGCCAGCAGCTTTGGCGGCACCAATCAGCCCCAGCATTTT.

The chain has TRBV29-1 and TRBJ1-2, with 9 nucleotides matching TRBD1. This CDR3 is 14 amino acids long. Trimming removed 1 base from V and 4 bases from J; junction bases left unmatched: 4. The germline V gene has CDR1 SQVTM and CDR2 ANQGSEA. In nucleotides, the CDR3 is TGCAGCGTTGAAGGTGACAGGGGGTCCTATGGCTACACCTTC. Translation gives CSVEGDRGSYGYTF.

The chain recombines TRBV7-9 with TRBJ1-1; 9 nucleotides agree with TRBD1. CDR1 SEHNR and CDR2 FQNEAQ come from the germline V gene (reference sequence). V dropped 1 base and J dropped 3; count of bases not matched to a gene: 3. The CDR3 has 15 residues. The CDR3 reads CASSLDWTGDTEAFF. CDR3 sequence (DNA): TGTGCCAGCAGCTTAGACTGGACAGGGGACACTGAAGCTTTCTTT.